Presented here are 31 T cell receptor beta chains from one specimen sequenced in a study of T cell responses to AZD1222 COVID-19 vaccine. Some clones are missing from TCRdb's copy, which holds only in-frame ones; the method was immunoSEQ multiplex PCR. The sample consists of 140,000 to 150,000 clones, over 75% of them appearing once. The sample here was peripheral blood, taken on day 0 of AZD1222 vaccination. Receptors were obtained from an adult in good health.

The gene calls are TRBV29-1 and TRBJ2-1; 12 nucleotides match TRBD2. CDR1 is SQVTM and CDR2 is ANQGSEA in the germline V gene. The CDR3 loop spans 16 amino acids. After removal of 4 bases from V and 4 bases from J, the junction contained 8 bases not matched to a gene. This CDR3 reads CSVASGRAPLYNEQFF. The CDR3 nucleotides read TGCAGCGTTGCTAGCGGGAGGGCCCCCTTATACAATGAGCAGTTCTTC.

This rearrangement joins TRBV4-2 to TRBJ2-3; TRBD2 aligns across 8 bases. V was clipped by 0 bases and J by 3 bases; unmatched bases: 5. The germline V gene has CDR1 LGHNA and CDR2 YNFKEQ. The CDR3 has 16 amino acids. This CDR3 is CASSQDPIAGTDTQYF. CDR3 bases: TGTGCCAGCAGCCAAGACCCCATAGCGGGAACAGATACGCAGTATTTT.

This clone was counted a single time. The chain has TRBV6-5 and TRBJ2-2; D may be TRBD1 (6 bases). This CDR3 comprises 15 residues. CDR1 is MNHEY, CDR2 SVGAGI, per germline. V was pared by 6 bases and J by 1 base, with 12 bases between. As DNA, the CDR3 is TGTGCCAGCAGGACCGGGACACTGAACACCGGGGAGCTGTTTTTT. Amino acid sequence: CASRTGTLNTGELFF.

CDR3 in amino acids: CATKGSNTGELFF. As DNA, the CDR3 is TGTGCCACCAAGGGGTCGAACACCGGGGAGCTGTTTTTT. V usage is TRBV24-1 and J usage is TRBJ2-2; D may be TRBD1 (5 bases). The CDR3 has 13 residues. The V gene lost 8 bases and the J gene lost 0 bases, with 6 bases spanning the gap. CDR1 KGHDR and CDR2 SFDVKD come from the germline V gene.

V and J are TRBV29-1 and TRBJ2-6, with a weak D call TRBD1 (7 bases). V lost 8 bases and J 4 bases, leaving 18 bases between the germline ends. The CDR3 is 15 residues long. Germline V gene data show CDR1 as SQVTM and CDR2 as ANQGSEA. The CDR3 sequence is CSPRQGGKGANVLTF. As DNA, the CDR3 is TGCAGCCCCCGACAGGGAGGCAAGGGGGCCAACGTCCTGACTTTC.

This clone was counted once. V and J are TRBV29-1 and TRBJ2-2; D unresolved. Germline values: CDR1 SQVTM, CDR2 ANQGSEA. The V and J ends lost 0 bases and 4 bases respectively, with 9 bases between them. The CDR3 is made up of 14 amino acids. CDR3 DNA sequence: TGCAGCGTTGAAGATCGTCCCCGCACCGGGGAGCTGTTTTTT. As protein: CSVEDRPRTGELFF.

The CDR3: CASSRQGLDTQYF. CDR3 nucleotide sequence: TGTGCCAGCTCACGCCAGGGATTAGATACGCAGTATTTT. The genes are TRBV18 and TRBJ2-3, with D perhaps matching TRBD1 (5 bases). Per the germline V gene, CDR1 is KGHSH and CDR2 is LQKENI. V dropped 4 bases and J dropped 5 bases, with 10 bases sitting between them. This CDR3 comprises 13 residues.

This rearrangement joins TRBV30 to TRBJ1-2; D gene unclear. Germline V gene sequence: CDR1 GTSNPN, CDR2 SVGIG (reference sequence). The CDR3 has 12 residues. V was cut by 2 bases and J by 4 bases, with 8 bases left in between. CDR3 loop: CAWSKGPYGYTF. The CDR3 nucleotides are TGTGCCTGGAGTAAAGGACCCTATGGCTACACCTTC.

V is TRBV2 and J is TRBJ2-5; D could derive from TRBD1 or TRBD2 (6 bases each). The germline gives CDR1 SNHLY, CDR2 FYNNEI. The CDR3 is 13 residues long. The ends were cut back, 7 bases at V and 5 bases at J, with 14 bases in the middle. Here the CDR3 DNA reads TGTGCCAGCACCGACGGGGGCGCCGAGACCCAGTACTTC. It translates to CASTDGGAETQYF.

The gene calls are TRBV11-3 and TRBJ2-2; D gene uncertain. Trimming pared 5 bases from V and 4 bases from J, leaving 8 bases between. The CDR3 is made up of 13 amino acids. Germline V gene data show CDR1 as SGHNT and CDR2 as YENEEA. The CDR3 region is CASSPTITGELFF. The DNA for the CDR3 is TGTGCCAGCAGCCCAACGATCACCGGGGAGCTGTTTTTT.

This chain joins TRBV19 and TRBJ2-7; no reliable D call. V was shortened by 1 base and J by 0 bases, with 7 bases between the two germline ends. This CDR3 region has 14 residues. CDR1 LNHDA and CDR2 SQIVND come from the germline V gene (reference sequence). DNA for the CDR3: TGTGCCAGTAGTATAGCGGCCAACTCCTACGAGCAGTACTTC. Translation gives CASSIAANSYEQYF.

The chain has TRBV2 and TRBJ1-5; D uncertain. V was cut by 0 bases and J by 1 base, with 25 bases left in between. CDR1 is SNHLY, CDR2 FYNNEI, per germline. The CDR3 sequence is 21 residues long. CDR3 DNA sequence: TGTGCCAGCAGTGAAGCGCTTTTCTGGGATCAGCCCAATTTCAGCAATCAGCCCCAGCATTTT. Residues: CASSEALFWDQPNFSNQPQHF.

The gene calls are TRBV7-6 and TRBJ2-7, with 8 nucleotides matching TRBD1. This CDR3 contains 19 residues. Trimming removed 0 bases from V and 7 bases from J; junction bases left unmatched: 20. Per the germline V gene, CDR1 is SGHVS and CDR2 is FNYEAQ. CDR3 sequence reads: CASSLAPVTLGQDSGEQYF. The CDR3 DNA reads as TGTGCCAGCAGCTTAGCCCCGGTCACTCTGGGACAGGATTCGGGGGAGCAGTACTTC. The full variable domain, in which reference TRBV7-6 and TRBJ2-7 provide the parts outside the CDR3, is GAGVSQSPRYKVTKRGQDVALRCDPISGHVSLYWYRQALGQGPEFLTYFNYEAQQDKSGLPNDRFSAERPEGSISTLTIQRTEQRDSAMYRCASSLAPVTLGQDSGEQYFGPGTRLTVT.

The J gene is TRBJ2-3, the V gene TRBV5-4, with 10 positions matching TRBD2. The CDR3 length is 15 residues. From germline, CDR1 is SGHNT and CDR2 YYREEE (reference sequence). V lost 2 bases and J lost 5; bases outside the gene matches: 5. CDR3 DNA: TGTGCCAGCAGCTTCCTAGCGGGAGAGGGAGATACGCAGTATTTT. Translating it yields CASSFLAGEGDTQYF.

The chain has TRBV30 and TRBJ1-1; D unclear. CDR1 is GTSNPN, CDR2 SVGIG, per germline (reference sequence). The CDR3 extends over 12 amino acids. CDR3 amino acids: CAAGIMNTEAFF. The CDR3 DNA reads TGTGCGGCCGGAATAATGAACACTGAAGCTTTCTTT.

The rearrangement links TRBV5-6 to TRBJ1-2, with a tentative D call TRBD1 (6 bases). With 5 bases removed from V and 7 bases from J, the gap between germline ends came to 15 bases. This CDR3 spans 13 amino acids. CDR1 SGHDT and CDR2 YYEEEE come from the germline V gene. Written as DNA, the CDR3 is TGTGCCAGCAGTGTAGGGGGGTCAACTGGCTACACCTTC. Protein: CASSVGGSTGYTF.

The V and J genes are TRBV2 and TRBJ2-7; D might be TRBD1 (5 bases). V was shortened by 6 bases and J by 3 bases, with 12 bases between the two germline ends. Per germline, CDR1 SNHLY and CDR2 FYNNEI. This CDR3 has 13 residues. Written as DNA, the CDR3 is TGTGCCAGCAGCCCTACAGGAAGCTACGAGCAGTACTTC. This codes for CASSPTGSYEQYF.

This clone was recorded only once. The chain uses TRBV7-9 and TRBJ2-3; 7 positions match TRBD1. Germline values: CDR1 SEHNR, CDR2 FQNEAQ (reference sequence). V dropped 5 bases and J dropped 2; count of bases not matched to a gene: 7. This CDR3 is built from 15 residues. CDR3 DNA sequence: TGTGCCAGCAGCCATGACAGGGTTTACACAGATACGCAGTATTTT. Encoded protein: CASSHDRVYTDTQYF.

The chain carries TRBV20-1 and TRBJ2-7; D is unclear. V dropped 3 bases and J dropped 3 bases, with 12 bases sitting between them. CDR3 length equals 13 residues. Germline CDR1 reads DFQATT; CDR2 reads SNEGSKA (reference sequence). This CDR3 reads CSASQAISYEQYF. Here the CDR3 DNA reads TGCAGTGCTAGTCAAGCAATCAGCTACGAGCAGTACTTC.

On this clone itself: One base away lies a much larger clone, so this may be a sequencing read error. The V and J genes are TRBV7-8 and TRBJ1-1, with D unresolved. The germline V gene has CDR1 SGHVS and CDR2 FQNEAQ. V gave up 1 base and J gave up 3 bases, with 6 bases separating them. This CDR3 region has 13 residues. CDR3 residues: CASSLGAYTEAFF. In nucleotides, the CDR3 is TGTGCCAGCAGCTTAGGGGCCTACACTGAAGCTTTCTTT.

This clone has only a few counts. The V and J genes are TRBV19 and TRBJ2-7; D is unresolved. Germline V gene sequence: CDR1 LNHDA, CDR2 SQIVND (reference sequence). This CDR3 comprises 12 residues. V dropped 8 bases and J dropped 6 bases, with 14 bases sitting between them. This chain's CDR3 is CASHSQLGEQYF. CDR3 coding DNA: TGTGCCAGTCATAGTCAGCTTGGCGAGCAGTACTTC.

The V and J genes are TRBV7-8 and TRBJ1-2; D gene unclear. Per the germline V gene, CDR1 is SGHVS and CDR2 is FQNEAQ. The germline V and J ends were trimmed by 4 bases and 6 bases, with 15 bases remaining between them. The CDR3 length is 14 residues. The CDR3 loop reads CASSSYQVGDGYTF. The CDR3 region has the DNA TGTGCCAGCAGCTCCTACCAGGTCGGAGATGGCTACACCTTC.

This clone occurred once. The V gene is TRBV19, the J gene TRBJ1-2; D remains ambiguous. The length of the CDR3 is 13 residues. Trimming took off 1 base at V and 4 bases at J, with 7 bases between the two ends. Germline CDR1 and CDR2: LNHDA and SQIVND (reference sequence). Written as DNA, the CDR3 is TGTGCCAGTAGTATAGCAACGGGCTATGGCTACACCTTC. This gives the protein CASSIATGYGYTF.

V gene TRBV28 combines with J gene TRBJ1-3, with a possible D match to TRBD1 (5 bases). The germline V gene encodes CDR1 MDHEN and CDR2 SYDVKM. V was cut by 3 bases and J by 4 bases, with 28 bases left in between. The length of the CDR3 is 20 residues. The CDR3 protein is CASSLGSGQGPLRVGNTIYF. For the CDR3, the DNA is TGTGCCAGCAGTTTGGGTTCTGGGCAGGGTCCACTCCGGGTCGGAAACACCATATATTTT.

CDR3 in DNA: TGTGCCAGCAGAAAGGACAGGGGCAATTCACCCCTCCACTTT. Translating gives CASRKDRGNSPLHF. The rearrangement links TRBV5-4 to TRBJ1-6; 9 bases agree with TRBD1. Losses at the gene ends were 5 bases for V and 7 bases for J; bases not matched to a gene: 4. Germline values: CDR1 SGHNT, CDR2 YYREEE (reference sequence). The CDR3 is 14 residues long.

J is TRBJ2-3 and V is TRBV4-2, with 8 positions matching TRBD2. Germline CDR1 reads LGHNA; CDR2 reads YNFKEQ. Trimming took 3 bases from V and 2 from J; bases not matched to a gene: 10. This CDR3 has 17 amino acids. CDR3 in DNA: TGTGCCAGCAGCCATGACCCGCGGGGGGAGGTCACAGATACGCAGTATTTT. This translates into CASSHDPRGEVTDTQYF.

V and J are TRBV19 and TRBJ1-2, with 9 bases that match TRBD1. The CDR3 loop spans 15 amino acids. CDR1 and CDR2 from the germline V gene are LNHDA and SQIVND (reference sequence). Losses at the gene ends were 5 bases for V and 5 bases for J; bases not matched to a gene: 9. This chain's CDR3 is CASSPFEDRGYGYTF. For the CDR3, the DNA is TGTGCCAGTAGTCCCTTCGAGGACAGGGGTTATGGCTACACCTTC.

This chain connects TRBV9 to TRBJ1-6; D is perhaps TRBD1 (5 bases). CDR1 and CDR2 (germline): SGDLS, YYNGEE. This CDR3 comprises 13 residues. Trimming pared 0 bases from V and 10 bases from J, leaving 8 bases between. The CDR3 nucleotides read TGTGCCAGCAGCGTAGGGGGGGAATCACCCCTCCACTTT. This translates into CASSVGGESPLHF.

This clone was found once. CDR3 coding DNA: TGTGCCAGCAGCCAAGGAAGGTACAATGAGCAGTTCTTC. As protein: CASSQGRYNEQFF. The genes are TRBV3-1 (or the pseudogene TRBV3-2) and TRBJ2-1, with no clear D. The CDR3 totals 13 residues. Germline V CDR1 and CDR2: LGHDT, YNNKEL (reference sequence). V lost 1 base, J lost 4 bases, and 5 bases lay in between.

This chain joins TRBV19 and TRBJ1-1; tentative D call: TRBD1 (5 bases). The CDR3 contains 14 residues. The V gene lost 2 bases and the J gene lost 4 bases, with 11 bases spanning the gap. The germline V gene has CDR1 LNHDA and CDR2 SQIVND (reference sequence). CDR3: CASSITGGSTEAFF. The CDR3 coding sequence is TGTGCCAGTAGTATAACAGGCGGGTCCACTGAAGCTTTCTTT.

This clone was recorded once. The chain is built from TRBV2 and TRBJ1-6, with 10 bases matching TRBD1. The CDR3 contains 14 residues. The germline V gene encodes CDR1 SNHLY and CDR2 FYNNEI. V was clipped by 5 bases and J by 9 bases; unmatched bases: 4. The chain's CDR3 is CASSMGQGSSPLHF. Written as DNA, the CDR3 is TGTGCCAGCAGTATGGGACAGGGGAGTTCACCCCTCCACTTT.